This T cell receptor (beta chain) appears in the sequencing data of a study of T cell responses to AZD1222 COVID-19 vaccine. Study as a whole: Second-dose intervals near 4 or 12 weeks were combined. General study points: Spike-specific TCR breadth and depth were elevated following two AZD1222 doses. Possibly, clonal diversity was underestimated; donors were largely white British and included more females.

Germline CDR1 and CDR2: SGHRS and YFSETQ. V was pared by 0 bases and J by 7 bases, with 3 bases of the junction left unmatched. CDR3 length: 13 residues. Turning to this clone: Its antigen remains unknown.

Using immunoSEQ multiplex PCR, the repertoire was profiled, and TCRdb retains in-frame clones only, with some absent. In the table there are approximately 150,000 clones, about 89% of which are singletons. Sequencing used peripheral blood, obtained on day 0 of AZD1222 vaccination. The origin of this receptor is an adult in good health. This chain joins TRBV5-1 and TRBJ1-2; 7 bases are a match to TRBD1. CDR3 in DNA: TGCGCCAGCAGCTTGGAGGGGGCGGGTGGCTACACCTTC. Protein product: CASSLEGAGGYTF. The variable domain in full, completed from reference TRBV5-1 and TRBJ1-2, reads KAGVTQTPRYLIKTRGQQVTLSCSPISGHRSVSWYQQTPGQGLQFLFEYFSETQRNKGNFPGRFSGRQFSNSRSEMNVSTLELGDSALYLCASSLEGAGGYTFGSGTRLTVV.